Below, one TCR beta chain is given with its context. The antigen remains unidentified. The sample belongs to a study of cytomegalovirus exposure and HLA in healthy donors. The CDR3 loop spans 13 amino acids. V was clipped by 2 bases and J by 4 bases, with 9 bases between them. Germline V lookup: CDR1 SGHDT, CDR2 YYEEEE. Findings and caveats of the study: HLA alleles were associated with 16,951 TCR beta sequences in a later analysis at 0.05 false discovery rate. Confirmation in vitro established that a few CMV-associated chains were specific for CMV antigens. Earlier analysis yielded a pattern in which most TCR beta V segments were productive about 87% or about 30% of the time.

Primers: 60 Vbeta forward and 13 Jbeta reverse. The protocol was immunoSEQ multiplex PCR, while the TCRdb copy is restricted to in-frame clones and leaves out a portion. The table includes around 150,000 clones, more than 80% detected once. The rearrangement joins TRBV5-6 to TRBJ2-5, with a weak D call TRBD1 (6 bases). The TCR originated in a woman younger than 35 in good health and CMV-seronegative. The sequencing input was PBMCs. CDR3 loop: CASSFRRGETQYF. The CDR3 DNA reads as TGTGCCAGCAGCTTTCGCAGGGGAGAGACCCAGTACTTC.